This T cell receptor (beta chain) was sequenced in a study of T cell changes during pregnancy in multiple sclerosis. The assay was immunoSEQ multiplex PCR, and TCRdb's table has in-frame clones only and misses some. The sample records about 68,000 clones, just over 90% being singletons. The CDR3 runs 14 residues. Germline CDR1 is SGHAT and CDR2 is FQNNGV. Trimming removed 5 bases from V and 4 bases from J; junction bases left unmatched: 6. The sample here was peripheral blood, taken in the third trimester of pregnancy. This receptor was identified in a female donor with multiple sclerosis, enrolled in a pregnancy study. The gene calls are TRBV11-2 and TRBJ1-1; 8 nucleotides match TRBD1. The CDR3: CASSVTGGGTEAFF. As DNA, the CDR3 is TGTGCCAGCAGCGTTACAGGGGGTGGCACTGAAGCTTTCTTT.